The table lists the clone carrying this TCR beta chain with a few counts. CDR1 and CDR2 from the germline V gene are SGHTA and FQGNSA. The CDR3 spans 18 residues. The V and J ends lost 6 bases and 0 bases respectively, with 18 bases between them. This entry comes from a study of beta chain features in type 1 diabetes. Study background: Comparable age, gender and cell yields were observed in patients relative to healthy donors. All samples together contributed some 100,000,000 sorted cells for examination.

What was sequenced were expressed TCRB transcripts, since all of the isolated RNA had been reverse transcribed. It was found that naive, central memory and regulatory T cell samples averaged roughly 3.5 million reads. The table came from immunoSEQ multiplex PCR; TCRdb's copy has only in-frame clones and leaves some out. The data show hundreds of thousands of clones, approximately 28% seen once. Sequencing used naive CD4+ T cells from blood. This clonotype was sampled from a man between 18 and 29 years old in good health. The chain couples TRBV7-2 to TRBJ2-6; D is unclear. The CDR3 spells CASSITGSTSSGANVLTF. The CDR3 region has the DNA TGTGCCAGCAGTATTACCGGGTCAACGAGCTCTGGGGCCAACGTCCTGACTTTC.